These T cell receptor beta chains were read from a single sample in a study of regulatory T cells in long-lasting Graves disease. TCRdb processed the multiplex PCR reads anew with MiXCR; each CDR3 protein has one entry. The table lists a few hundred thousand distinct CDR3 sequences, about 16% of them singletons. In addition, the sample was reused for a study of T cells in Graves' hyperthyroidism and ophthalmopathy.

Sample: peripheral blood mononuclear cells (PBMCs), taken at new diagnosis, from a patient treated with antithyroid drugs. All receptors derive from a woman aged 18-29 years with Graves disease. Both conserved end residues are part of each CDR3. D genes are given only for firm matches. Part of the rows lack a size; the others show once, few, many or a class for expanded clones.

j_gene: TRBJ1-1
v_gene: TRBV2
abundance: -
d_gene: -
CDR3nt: TGTGCCAGCAGTGAAGGCGACGCTGAAGCTTTCTTT
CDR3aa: CASSEGDAEAFF

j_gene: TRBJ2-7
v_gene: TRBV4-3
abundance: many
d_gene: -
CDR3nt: TGCGCCAGCAGCCAGGCTACTGGGACCTACGAGCAGTACTTC
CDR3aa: CASSQATGTYEQYF

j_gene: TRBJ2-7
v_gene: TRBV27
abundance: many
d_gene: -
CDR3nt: TGTGCCAGCAGTTTCCGGGGGCCCACCTACGAGCAGTACTTC
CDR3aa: CASSFRGPTYEQYF

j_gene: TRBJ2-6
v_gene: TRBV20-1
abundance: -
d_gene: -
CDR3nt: TGCAGTCCCAACGGAGGGTCTGGGGCCAACGTCCTGACTTTC
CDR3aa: CSPNGGSGANVLTF

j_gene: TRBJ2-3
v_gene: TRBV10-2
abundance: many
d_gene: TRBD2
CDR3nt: TGCGCCAGCAGTGAAGGCCTAGCGGGGTTCAAAGATACGCAGTATTTT
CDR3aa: CASSEGLAGFKDTQYF

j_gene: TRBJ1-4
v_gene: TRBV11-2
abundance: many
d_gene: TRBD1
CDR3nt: TGTGCCAGCAGCTTGGGACAGGCATATAATGAAAAACTGTTTTTT
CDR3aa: CASSLGQAYNEKLFF

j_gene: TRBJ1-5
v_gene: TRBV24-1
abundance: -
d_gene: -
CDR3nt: TGTGCCACCAGTGACCCTAGGACGGGTCCGGGTCAGCCCCAGCATTTT
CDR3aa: CATSDPRTGPGQPQHF

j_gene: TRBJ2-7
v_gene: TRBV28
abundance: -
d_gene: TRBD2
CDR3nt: TGTGCCAGCAGCTTATGGGGCGGGGGGAGCTCCTACGAGCAGTACTTC
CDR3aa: CASSLWGGGSSYEQYF

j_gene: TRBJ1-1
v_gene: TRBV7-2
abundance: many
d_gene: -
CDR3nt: TGTGCCAGCAGCTTAGGCTGGGGGGCAAGCACTGAAGCTTTCTTT
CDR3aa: CASSLGWGASTEAFF

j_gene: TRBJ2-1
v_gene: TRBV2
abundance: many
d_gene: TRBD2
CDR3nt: TGTGCCAGCAGAGCCCGACTAGCGGGAGGGCCCACCGTTGGTGAGCAGTTCTTC
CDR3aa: CASRARLAGGPTVGEQFF

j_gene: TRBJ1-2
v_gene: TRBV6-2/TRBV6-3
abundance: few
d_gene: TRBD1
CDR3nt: TGTGCCAGCAGCCGATTGCGGACAGGGCTATATGGCTACACCTTC
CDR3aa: CASSRLRTGLYGYTF

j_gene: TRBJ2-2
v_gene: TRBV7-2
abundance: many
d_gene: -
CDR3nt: TGTGCCAGCAGTAAGAACAGGGACCGGGAGCTGTTTTTT
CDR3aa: CASSKNRDRELFF

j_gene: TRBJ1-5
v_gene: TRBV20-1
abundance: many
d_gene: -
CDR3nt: TGCAGCCAAGGAGGGGGCAATCAGCCCCAGCATTTT
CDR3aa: CSQGGGNQPQHF

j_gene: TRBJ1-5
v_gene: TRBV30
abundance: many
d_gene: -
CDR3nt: TGTGCCTGGAGACTACAGGGAAGGAATCAGCCCCAGCATTTT
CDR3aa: CAWRLQGRNQPQHF

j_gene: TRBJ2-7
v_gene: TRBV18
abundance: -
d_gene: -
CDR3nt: TGTGCCAGCTCACCAGGGGACCACGAGCAGTACTTC
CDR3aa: CASSPGDHEQYF

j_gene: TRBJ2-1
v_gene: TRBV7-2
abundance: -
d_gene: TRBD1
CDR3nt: TGTGCCAGCAGCTCCGGGACAGCCTCGACTACCCGCATCCCTTATGAGCAGCTCTTC
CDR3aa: CASSSGTASTTRIPYEQLF

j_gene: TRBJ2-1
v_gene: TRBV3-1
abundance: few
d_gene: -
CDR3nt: TGTGCCACATCGACCAGCCAGGGTGGCGGGCGTACCTACAATGAGCAGTTCTTC
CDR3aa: CATSTSQGGGRTYNEQFF

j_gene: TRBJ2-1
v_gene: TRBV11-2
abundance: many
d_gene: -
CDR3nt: TGTGCCAGCAGCTTAGACGCACACTGGAAATCTGAGCAGTTCTTC
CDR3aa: CASSLDAHWKSEQFF

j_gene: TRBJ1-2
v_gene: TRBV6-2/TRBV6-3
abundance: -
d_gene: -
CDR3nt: TGTGCCAGCAGTTACGAGAAGTACTATGGCTACACCTTC
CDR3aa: CASSYEKYYGYTF

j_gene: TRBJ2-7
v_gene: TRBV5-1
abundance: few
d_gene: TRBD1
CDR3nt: TGCGCCAGTAAAACCGGGACAGCCTCCTACGAGCAGTACTTC
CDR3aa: CASKTGTASYEQYF

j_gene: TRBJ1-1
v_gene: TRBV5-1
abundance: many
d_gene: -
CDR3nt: TGCGCCAGCAACACCCTAGGGCGATCGGACACTGAAGCTTTCTTT
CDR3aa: CASNTLGRSDTEAFF

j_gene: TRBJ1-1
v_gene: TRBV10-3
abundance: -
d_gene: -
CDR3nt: TGTGCCATCAGTGAGGGCGGGAAAGGGCAAGCTTTCTTT
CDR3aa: CAISEGGKGQAFF

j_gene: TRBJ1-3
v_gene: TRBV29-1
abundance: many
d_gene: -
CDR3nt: TGCAGCGTTGGAGGGGGGATCTCTGGAAACACCATATATTTT
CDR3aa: CSVGGGISGNTIYF